The next 13 T cell receptor beta chains were all read from a single sample in a study of OX40 agonist ivuxolimab in advanced cancers. Profiled with immunoSEQ multiplex PCR; TCRdb holds only in-frame clones, not every one. The sample records 90,000 or so clones, 90% to 95% being singletons. The starting material was CD4+ or CD8+ T cells sorted from blood, obtained in a trial of the OX40 agonist ivuxolimab. All receptors come from an adult with an advanced solid tumor such as melanoma, head and neck, liver or kidney cancer.

This clone was seen once. The chain carries TRBV11-2 and TRBJ1-1; the D is unclear. With 1 base removed from V and 1 base from J, the gap between germline ends came to 7 bases. The CDR3 length is 14 residues. Germline CDR1 is SGHAT and CDR2 is FQNNGV. In nucleotides, the CDR3 is TGTGCCAGCAGCTTAGGGGCGGGGAACACTGAAGCTTTCTTT. Translating gives CASSLGAGNTEAFF.

The V call is TRBV6-1, the J call TRBJ2-1; D is perhaps TRBD2 (6 bases). The CDR3 is 14 amino acids. V lost 4 bases, J lost 8 bases, and 15 bases lay in between. Germline CDR1 reads MNHNS; CDR2 reads SASEGT. In DNA, the CDR3 is TGTGCCAGCAGTGCCGGACTACCTATATATGAGCAGTTCTTC. Translating gives CASSAGLPIYEQFF.

The V and J genes are TRBV27 and TRBJ2-5; unclear D gene. CDR1 and CDR2 from the germline V gene are MNHEY and SMNVEV (reference sequence). CDR3 length: 12 amino acids. The V end was cut by 8 bases, the J end by 2 bases, with 9 bases between. The CDR3 region is CASRPGQETQYF. The CDR3 coding sequence is TGTGCCAGCCGTCCGGGTCAAGAGACCCAGTACTTC.

The V call is TRBV7-9, the J call TRBJ2-2, with D unclear. Germline CDR1 SEHNR, CDR2 FQNEAQ (reference sequence). V lost 1 base to trimming and J lost 0 bases, with 12 bases between them. The CDR3 loop spans 17 amino acids. The CDR3 DNA sequence: TGTGCCAGCAGCTTAGGCATGAGGACCCCGAACACCGGGGAGCTGTTTTTT. Translated: CASSLGMRTPNTGELFF. Full variable domain (missing parts from reference TRBV7-9 and TRBJ2-2): DTGVSQNPRHKITKRGQNVTFRCDPISEHNRLYWYRQTLGQGPEFLTYFQNEAQLEKSRLLSDRFSAERPKGSFSTLEIQRTEQGDSAMYLCASSLGMRTPNTGELFFGEGSRLTVL.

This rearrangement joins TRBV19 to TRBJ1-1; D possibly corresponds to TRBD1 (6 bases). Between the trimmed V and J ends, which lost 6 bases and 1 base, there was a span of 12 bases. Germline assignment: CDR1 LNHDA and CDR2 SQIVND (reference sequence). CDR3 length equals 14 residues. CDR3 sequence (DNA): TGTGCCAGTAGCACAGGGAATACGAACACTGAAGCTTTCTTT. Translation: CASSTGNTNTEAFF.

The chain links TRBV6-5 to TRBJ2-3; 9 bases align to TRBD1. Germline assignment: CDR1 MNHEY and CDR2 SVGAGI. Trimming removed 6 bases from V and 10 bases from J; junction bases left unmatched: 14. The CDR3 has 15 residues. CDR3 residues: CASSRPGQGHYAQYF. The CDR3, as DNA: TGTGCCAGCAGCCGACCGGGACAGGGCCATTATGCGCAGTATTTT.

The sample holds one count of this clone. V usage is TRBV5-4 and J usage is TRBJ2-6; D is ambiguous. This CDR3 is 15 amino acids long. Germline lookup yields CDR1 SGHNT and CDR2 YYREEE (reference sequence). Trimming left V 2 bases short and J 1 base short, with 7 bases between. The CDR3 region has the DNA TGTGCCAGCAGCTTCATAGGTTCTGGGGCCAACGTCCTGACTTTC. Translation: CASSFIGSGANVLTF.

The chain recombines TRBV2 with TRBJ1-5; the D is unclear. The V gene's germline CDR1 is SNHLY and CDR2 FYNNEI. The length of the CDR3 is 16 residues. The V gene lost 7 bases and the J gene lost 2 bases, with 18 bases spanning the gap. The CDR3 DNA reads as TGTGCCAGCAATATCCTCGGATCCGGGGGCAATCAGCCCCAGCATTTT. It specifies CASNILGSGGNQPQHF.

V and J are TRBV5-1 and TRBJ2-2; D is perhaps TRBD1 or TRBD2 (6 bases each). This CDR3 contains 17 residues. Germline V gene data show CDR1 as SGHRS and CDR2 as YFSETQ. V was pared by 5 bases and J by 4 bases, with 21 bases between. CDR3 in amino acids: CASRPNPGAVRTGELFF. In DNA form, the CDR3 reads TGCGCCAGCAGACCAAACCCGGGGGCGGTGCGCACCGGGGAGCTGTTTTTT.

The chain couples TRBV7-8 to TRBJ2-4; D gene ambiguous. CDR1 is SGHVS, CDR2 FQNEAQ, per germline. CDR3 length equals 17 residues. Trimming removed 1 base at V and 0 bases at J, with 13 bases between. CDR3 in amino acids: CASSLEARTLAKNIQYF. The CDR3 DNA is TGTGCCAGCAGCTTAGAAGCTAGAACTCTAGCCAAAAACATTCAGTACTTC.

J is TRBJ1-5 and V is TRBV10-3, with TRBD1 as a possible D gene (5 bases). The CDR3 extends over 13 amino acids. Germline CDR1 is ENHRY and CDR2 is SYGVKD. The V gene lost 9 bases and the J gene lost 9 bases, with 18 bases spanning the gap. The CDR3 DNA reads TGTGCCATTAAGGACACTCGGCTAGGGCCCCAGCATTTT. Encoded protein: CAIKDTRLGPQHF.

The V call is TRBV28, the J call TRBJ2-3; D assignment may be TRBD1 or TRBD2 (5 bases each). This CDR3 spans 13 amino acids. V was trimmed by 6 bases and J by 6 bases, leaving 13 bases between them. Germline CDR1 and CDR2: MDHEN and SYDVKM. CDR3 bases: TGTGCCAGCAGGGGACCCGGCTGGGATACGCAGTATTTT. It specifies CASRGPGWDTQYF.

The chain couples TRBV2 to TRBJ1-2; 10 bases line up with TRBD1. Germline assignment: CDR1 SNHLY and CDR2 FYNNEI. The CDR3 totals 15 residues. V lost 3 bases to trimming and J lost 6 bases; unmatched junction nucleotides: 7. CDR3 loop: CASSERTGGRDGYTF. CDR3 bases: TGTGCCAGCAGTGAGCGGACAGGGGGGAGGGATGGCTACACCTTC.